Listed here are 21 T cell receptor beta chains from one sample, sequenced in a study of response to subunit inactivated influenza vaccine. MiXCR was run by TCRdb on the RT-PCR reads, yielding one entry per CDR3 protein. The sample has about 570,000 distinct CDR3 sequences; about 11% are singletons. Another study also made use of these data, one on T cells expressing NK-cell markers. That source adds: Researchers built TCR beta cDNA using 5'RACE template switching with UMIs.

The sequencing here drew on PBMCs from blood, taken on the day of vaccination. The receptors originated from a man in his fifties who received an inactivated influenza vaccine.

The chain carries TRBV5-1 and TRBJ2-5; no definite D call. V was trimmed by 0 bases and J by 4 bases, leaving 10 bases between them. CDR1 SGHRS and CDR2 YFSETQ come from the germline V gene. This CDR3 region has 14 residues. CDR3 nucleotides: TGCGCCAGCAGCTTGGAACGGGCTGGAGAGACCCAGTACTTC. This gives the protein CASSLERAGETQYF. The entire variable domain, with the rest obtained from reference TRBV5-1 and TRBJ2-5, is as follows: KAGVTQTPRYLIKTRGQQVTLSCSPISGHRSVSWYQQTPGQGLQFLFEYFSETQRNKGNFPGRFSGRQFSNSRSEMNVSTLELGDSALYLCASSLERAGETQYFGPGTRLLVL.

This clonotype was counted many times. The chain is built from TRBV27 and TRBJ2-1; D not resolved. Per the germline V gene, CDR1 is MNHEY and CDR2 is SMNVEV (reference sequence). This CDR3 is built from 14 residues. Trimming removed 2 bases at V and 0 bases at J, with 5 bases between. CDR3 residues: CASSLVGSYNEQFF. The CDR3 DNA follows: TGTGCCAGCAGTTTAGTGGGCTCCTACAATGAGCAGTTCTTC.

This clonotype has ten or more counts. J is TRBJ2-7 and V is TRBV7-9, with D maybe TRBD1 (6 bases). Trimming removed 5 bases from V and 4 bases from J, with 18 bases in between. Germline V gives CDR1 SEHNR, CDR2 FQNEAQ (reference sequence). The CDR3 has 15 residues. CDR3 loop: CASSTTRDTNYEQYF. The CDR3 DNA sequence: TGTGCCAGCAGCACTACACGGGACACCAATTACGAGCAGTACTTC.

This clonotype was detected many times. The chain has TRBV6-2 or TRBV6-3 and TRBJ1-1, with 9 bases fitting TRBD1. Germline V gives CDR1 MNHEY, CDR2 SVGEGT. The CDR3 covers 13 residues. The ends lost 5 bases at V and 6 bases at J; junction bases unmatched: 4. DNA of the CDR3: TGTGCCAGCAGTACAGACAGGGGGGCTGAAGCTTTCTTT. Protein product: CASSTDRGAEAFF.

The CDR3 region is CASSDELADTQYF. CDR3 nucleotide sequence: TGCGCCAGCAGCGATGAATTAGCAGATACGCAGTATTTT. This chain joins TRBV5-1 and TRBJ2-3; D remains ambiguous. The CDR3 spans 13 residues. Germline V lookup: CDR1 SGHRS, CDR2 YFSETQ. V lost 4 bases to trimming and J lost 4 bases, with 10 bases between them.

The rearrangement uses TRBV11-2 and TRBJ2-6, with a tentative D call TRBD1 (6 bases). The CDR3 has 18 amino acids. CDR1 is SGHAT and CDR2 is FQNNGV in the germline V gene. Trimming pared 5 bases from V and 0 bases from J, leaving 17 bases between. The DNA of the CDR3 is TGTGCCAGCAGCACATACACAGGGCCCAGCTCTGGGGCCAACGTCCTGACTTTC. As protein: CASSTYTGPSSGANVLTF.

The chain carries TRBV30 and TRBJ2-7; 7 bases map to TRBD1. Germline V CDR1 and CDR2: GTSNPN, SVGIG (reference sequence). The CDR3 is 13 amino acids. Germline trimming cut 0 bases from V and 3 bases from J; bases unmatched to any gene: 2. CDR3 sequence (DNA): TGTGCCTGGAGTGTATACAGGGGCTACGAGCAGTACTTC. Translating gives CAWSVYRGYEQYF.

The CDR3 region is CASRFLISNTEAFF. The CDR3 nucleotides read TGTGCCAGCAGATTCCTCATATCTAACACTGAAGCTTTCTTT. The chain is built from TRBV7-2 and TRBJ1-1; D remains ambiguous. This CDR3 is 14 amino acids long. Trimming stripped 6 bases from V and 2 bases from J, with 13 bases between. Germline CDR1 reads SGHTA; CDR2 reads FQGNSA.

This clonotype was detected only a few times. The chain combines TRBV15 with TRBJ1-5; a weak D match, TRBD1 (5 bases). CDR3 size: 15 residues. Germline V gene lookup returns CDR1 LNHNV and CDR2 YYDKDF (reference sequence). V lost 5 bases to trimming and J lost 6 bases, with 17 bases between them. Here the CDR3 reads CATSSPGGISQPQHF. The CDR3 bases are TGTGCCACCAGCTCCCCCGGGGGGATTAGTCAGCCCCAGCATTTT.

This chain connects TRBV12-3 or TRBV12-4 to TRBJ2-2; D is perhaps TRBD2 (6 bases). The CDR3 runs to 15 residues. Trimming took off 3 bases at V and 4 bases at J, with 12 bases between the two ends. The CDR3 DNA reads TGTGCCAGCAGTTTTTTAGCGGATCTCACCGGGGAGCTGTTTTTT. Translating gives CASSFLADLTGELFF.

In its sample, this clonotype was seen a few times. This chain connects TRBV10-2 to TRBJ2-5; D gene unclear. Germline CDR1 and CDR2: WSHSY and SAAADI. Trimming removed 4 bases at V and 2 bases at J, with 8 bases between. CDR3 size: 13 residues. Here the CDR3 reads CASSGVDQETQYF. The CDR3 nucleotides read TGCGCCAGCAGTGGAGTGGATCAAGAGACCCAGTACTTC.

This clonotype was recorded only once. This chain links TRBV6-1 with TRBJ2-7, with TRBD1 identical over 7 bases. After removal of 7 bases from V and 2 bases from J, the junction contained 8 bases not matched to a gene. CDR1 MNHNS and CDR2 SASEGT come from the germline V gene. The CDR3 runs 14 residues. The CDR3 DNA sequence: TGTGCCAGCATGGGGACAGTGGACGCCTACGAGCAGTACTTC. This sequence encodes CASMGTVDAYEQYF.

This clonotype turned up a few times. This sequence joins TRBV20-1 and TRBJ2-1; 9 bases match TRBD2. Trimming took 3 bases from V and 5 from J; bases not matched to a gene: 2. Per germline, CDR1 DFQATT and CDR2 SNEGSKA (reference sequence). The CDR3 runs to 13 residues. The CDR3 protein is CSARTSGNNEQFF. CDR3 bases: TGCAGTGCTAGGACTAGCGGAAACAATGAGCAGTTCTTC.

This clonotype was picked up a small number of times. The chain has TRBV11-2 and TRBJ2-3; no clear D gene. V was pared by 2 bases and J by 5 bases, with 14 bases between. CDR3 size: 15 residues. Germline assignment: CDR1 SGHAT and CDR2 FQNNGV. This chain's CDR3 is CASSLYSLSLDTQYF. DNA of the CDR3: TGTGCCAGCAGCTTATACTCGCTATCATTAGATACGCAGTATTTT. Filled out from reference TRBV11-2 and TRBJ2-3, the complete variable domain reads EAGVAQSPRYKIIEKRQSVAFWCNPISGHATLYWYQQILGQGPKLLIQFQNNGVVDDSQLPKDRFSAERLKGVDSTLKIQPAKLEDSAVYLCASSLYSLSLDTQYFGPGTRLTVL.

The DNA for the CDR3 is TGTGCCAGCAGCTTAGAAGCGGGACTAGTTGGCACCGGGGAGCTGTTTTTT. It specifies CASSLEAGLVGTGELFF. V gene TRBV7-9 combines with J gene TRBJ2-2; 8 positions agree with TRBD2. CDR1 and CDR2 (germline): SEHNR, FQNEAQ (reference sequence). V shed 1 base, J shed 4 bases, and the junction held 8 bases outside the gene matches. The CDR3 contains 17 residues.

This clonotype was counted many times. The chain has TRBV10-2 and TRBJ1-1; D possibly corresponds to TRBD1 (5 bases). Trimming cost V 7 bases and J 5 bases, with 14 bases left between them. The CDR3 spans 13 residues. Germline CDR1 WSHSY, CDR2 SAAADI. The CDR3 DNA is TGCGCCAGCATGGCGGGGGGAGGGACTGAAGCTTTCTTT. It codes for CASMAGGGTEAFF.

J is TRBJ2-7 and V is TRBV29-1, with D maybe TRBD1 (5 bases). The CDR3 covers 11 residues. The germline V and J ends were trimmed by 7 bases and 3 bases, with 10 bases remaining between them. CDR1 SQVTM and CDR2 ANQGSEA come from the germline V gene. The CDR3 protein is CSGFDSYEQYF. The CDR3 region has the DNA TGCAGCGGTTTCGACAGCTACGAGCAGTACTTC.

This rearrangement joins TRBV3-1 to TRBJ2-1; tentatively, D is TRBD2 (6 bases). V lost 2 bases to trimming and J lost 2 bases, with 10 bases between them. The CDR3 length is 15 residues. The germline V gene has CDR1 LGHDT and CDR2 YNNKEL (reference sequence). For the CDR3, the DNA is TGTGCCAGCAGCCAACAGGGAGGCCCCTACAATGAGCAGTTCTTC. Translated: CASSQQGGPYNEQFF.

This clonotype was seen a handful of times. This chain's CDR3 is CASGGHWDYEQYF. CDR3 coding DNA: TGTGCCAGCGGGGGACATTGGGACTACGAGCAGTACTTC. J is TRBJ2-7 and V is TRBV28, with D possibly TRBD1 on 6 matching bases. Germline CDR1 reads MDHEN; CDR2 reads SYDVKM. This CDR3 region has 13 residues. The V end was cut by 8 bases, the J end by 3 bases, with 14 bases between.

This clonotype was counted only a few times. The V gene is TRBV18, the J gene TRBJ2-2, with D perhaps TRBD1 (5 bases). Germline V CDR1 and CDR2: KGHSH, LQKENI. V lost 3 bases to trimming and J lost 4 bases, with 12 bases between them. This CDR3 is built from 15 residues. CDR3 in DNA: TGTGCCAGCTCACCCCCTTCAGGGATCACCGGGGAGCTGTTTTTT. Translating gives CASSPPSGITGELFF.

This clonotype was seen a few times. J is TRBJ2-5 and V is TRBV12-3 or TRBV12-4; D gene unclear. The CDR3 loop spans 13 amino acids. Trimming pared 2 bases from V and 5 bases from J, leaving 9 bases between. The CDR3 loop reads CASSLRVSETQYF. CDR3 coding DNA: TGTGCCAGCAGTTTACGGGTTTCGGAGACCCAGTACTTC.